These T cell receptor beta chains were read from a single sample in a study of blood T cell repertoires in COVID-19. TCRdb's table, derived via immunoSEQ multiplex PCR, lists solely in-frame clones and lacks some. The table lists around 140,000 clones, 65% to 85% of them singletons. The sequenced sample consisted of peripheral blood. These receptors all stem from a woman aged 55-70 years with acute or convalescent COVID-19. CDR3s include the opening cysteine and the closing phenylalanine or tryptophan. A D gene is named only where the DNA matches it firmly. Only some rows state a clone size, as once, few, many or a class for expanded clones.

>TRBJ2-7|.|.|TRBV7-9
CASSLENGGEQYF
TGTGCCAGCAGCTTAGAGAACGGTGGCGAGCAGTACTTC
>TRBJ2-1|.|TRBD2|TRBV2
CARGEGEREGSYNEQFF
TGTGCCAGGGGGGAAGGAGAGCGGGAGGGCTCCTACAATGAGCAGTTCTTC
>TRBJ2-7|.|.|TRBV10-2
CASQVTSGDYEQYF
TGCGCCAGCCAGGTTACGAGCGGAGACTACGAGCAGTACTTC
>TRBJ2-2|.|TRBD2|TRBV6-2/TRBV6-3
CASSLTSGRAPGELFF
TGTGCCAGCAGCCTAACTAGCGGGAGGGCCCCCGGGGAGCTGTTTTTT
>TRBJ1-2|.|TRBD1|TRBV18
CASSSSGGYGVGGYTF
TGTGCCAGCTCATCCTCAGGGGGCTATGGAGTTGGTGGCTACACCTTC
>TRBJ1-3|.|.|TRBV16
CASSQSGQLSGNTIYF
TGTGCCAGCAGCCAATCGGGGCAACTCTCTGGAAACACCATATATTTT
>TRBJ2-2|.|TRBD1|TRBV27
CASSPWTGLTGELFF
TGTGCCAGCAGTCCCTGGACAGGGTTGACCGGGGAGCTGTTTTTT
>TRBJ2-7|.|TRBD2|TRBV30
CAWSASAGAHEQYF
TGTGCCTGGAGTGCCTCAGCGGGAGCCCACGAGCAGTACTTC
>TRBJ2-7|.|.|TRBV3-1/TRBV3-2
CASSRLEEGLDEQYF
TGTGCCAGCAGCCGATTAGAGGAGGGCCTAGACGAGCAGTACTTC
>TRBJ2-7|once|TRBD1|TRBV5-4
CASSWGTGATYEQYF
TGTGCCAGCAGCTGGGGGACAGGGGCCACCTACGAGCAGTACTTC
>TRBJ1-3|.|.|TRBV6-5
CASRSTGSGNTIYF
TGTGCCAGCAGGTCGACAGGTTCTGGAAACACCATATATTTT
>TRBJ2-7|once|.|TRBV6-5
CATPRDILGEQYF
TGTGCCACCCCCAGGGACATATTAGGGGAGCAGTACTTC
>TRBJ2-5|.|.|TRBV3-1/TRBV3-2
CASSQGAGFVETQYF
TGTGCCAGCAGCCAAGGGGCGGGATTCGTAGAGACCCAGTACTTC
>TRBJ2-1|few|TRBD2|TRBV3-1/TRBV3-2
CASSPPFRLRAGGGYEQFF
TGTGCCAGCAGCCCTCCCTTTAGACTAAGAGCGGGAGGGGGCTATGAGCAGTTCTTC
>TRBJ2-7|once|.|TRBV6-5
CASGRDFAYEQYF
TGTGCCAGCGGCCGGGACTTTGCCTACGAGCAGTACTTC
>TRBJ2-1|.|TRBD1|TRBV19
CASSRRSTGVGYNEQFF
TGTGCCAGTAGTCGTCGATCGACAGGGGTAGGGTACAATGAGCAGTTCTTC
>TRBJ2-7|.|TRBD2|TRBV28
CASSPYSGVYEQYF
TGTGCCAGCAGTCCTTATAGCGGGGTCTACGAGCAGTACTTC
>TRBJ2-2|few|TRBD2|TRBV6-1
CASSEVAGGTGELFF
TGTGCCAGCAGTGAAGTAGCGGGAGGGACCGGGGAGCTGTTTTTT
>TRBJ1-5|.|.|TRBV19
CASSIGVYSNQPQHF
TGTGCCAGTAGTATCGGAGTATATAGCAATCAGCCCCAGCATTTT
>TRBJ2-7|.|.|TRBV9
CASSDSTGVQAREQYF
TGTGCCAGCAGCGATTCCACGGGGGTCCAAGCACGGGAGCAGTACTTC
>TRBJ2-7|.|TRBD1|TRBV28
CASKEWSGGGDEQYF
TGTGCCAGCAAAGAATGGTCAGGGGGCGGAGACGAGCAGTACTTC
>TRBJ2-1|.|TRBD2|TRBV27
CASSLLLAGPLTNEQFF
TGTGCCAGCAGTCTACTACTAGCGGGGCCCCTAACCAATGAGCAGTTCTTC
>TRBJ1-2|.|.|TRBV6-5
CASSYQGYGYTF
TGTGCCAGCAGTTATCAGGGTTATGGCTACACCTTC